The 26 T cell receptor beta chains below were found in one sample sequenced in a study of T cell responses to AZD1222 COVID-19 vaccine. This table comes from immunoSEQ multiplex PCR, and its TCRdb copy is limited to in-frame clones, with some not included. The sample holds 100,000 or so clones, around nine tenths seen once. The sequencing used peripheral blood, collected on day 0 of AZD1222 vaccination. These receptors all stem from an adult in good health.

The chain combines TRBV19 with TRBJ1-1, with a possible D match to TRBD1 (5 bases). The CDR3 consists of 14 residues. The V gene lost 6 bases and the J gene lost 1 base, with 12 bases spanning the gap. Germline V gives CDR1 LNHDA, CDR2 SQIVND (reference sequence). CDR3 amino acids: CASSQPGANTEAFF. The CDR3 DNA follows: TGTGCCAGTAGCCAGCCCGGGGCGAACACTGAAGCTTTCTTT.

This chain joins TRBV29-1 and TRBJ1-1; 9 bases agree with TRBD1. Trimming took 2 bases from V and 0 from J; bases not matched to a gene: 16. Germline-derived CDR1 and CDR2 are SQVTM and ANQGSEA. CDR3 size: 19 residues. The DNA of the CDR3 is TGCAGCGTTGAAACGGGACAGGGTCTCGGAATAGGTATGAACACTGAAGCTTTCTTT. Encoded protein: CSVETGQGLGIGMNTEAFF.

This rearrangement joins TRBV29-1 to TRBJ2-5; D is perhaps TRBD1 or TRBD2 (5 bases each). Germline lookup yields CDR1 SQVTM and CDR2 ANQGSEA. CDR3 size: 12 residues. The V end lost 5 bases, the J end lost 7 bases, and 14 bases lay between the germline ends. The CDR3 sequence is CSVRPWDGTQYF. In nucleotides, the CDR3 is TGCAGCGTTCGGCCCTGGGACGGGACCCAGTACTTC.

This clone was detected only a few times. The chain uses TRBV27 and TRBJ2-1; TRBD2 aligns across 12 bases. The CDR3 runs to 17 residues. The germline V gene encodes CDR1 MNHEY and CDR2 SMNVEV (reference sequence). Trimming cost V 5 bases and J 4 bases; bases outside gene matches: 9. CDR3 loop: CASSTQSSGRGYNEQFF. The CDR3 DNA reads as TGTGCCAGCAGTACCCAATCTAGCGGGAGGGGGTACAATGAGCAGTTCTTC.

V is TRBV5-5 and J is TRBJ2-7, with D possibly being TRBD1 (6 bases). Trimming pared 4 bases from V and 5 bases from J, leaving 31 bases between. Germline V lookup: CDR1 SGHKS, CDR2 YYEKEE (reference sequence). This CDR3 comprises 19 residues. This CDR3 reads CASSPSGEGVSYIRDEQYF. CDR3 DNA sequence: TGTGCCAGCAGCCCTTCCGGAGAGGGGGTTTCCTATATTCGAGACGAGCAGTACTTC.

The chain links TRBV28 to TRBJ2-7; 16 nucleotides line up with TRBD2. Germline V lookup: CDR1 MDHEN, CDR2 SYDVKM. V trimming: 5 bases; J trimming: 1 base; junction bases outside the gene matches: 17. The CDR3 runs to 21 residues. In nucleotides, the CDR3 is TGTGCCAGCAGTCAACCCACCCCGGGGACTAGCGGGAGGGCGTGGTCCTACGAGCAGTACTTC. Protein product: CASSQPTPGTSGRAWSYEQYF.

V gene TRBV11-2 combines with J gene TRBJ1-5; no firm D call. Trimming shortened V by 3 bases and J by 5 bases, and 11 bases separated the two germline ends. Germline V gene lookup returns CDR1 SGHAT and CDR2 FQNNGV. This CDR3 spans 14 amino acids. This CDR3 is CASSLGRVDQPQHF. As DNA, the CDR3 is TGTGCCAGCAGCTTGGGAAGGGTTGATCAGCCCCAGCATTTT.

The chain carries TRBV15 and TRBJ2-1; TRBD1 is a possible D gene (6 bases). This CDR3 comprises 15 residues. V lost 3 bases and J lost 8, with 17 bases in between. Germline CDR1 reads LNHNV; CDR2 reads YYDKDF (reference sequence). This chain's CDR3 is CATSRNLAGVHEQFF. CDR3 bases: TGTGCCACCAGCAGGAACTTGGCAGGGGTGCATGAGCAGTTCTTC.

The J gene is TRBJ2-1, the V gene TRBV15; tentatively, D is TRBD1 or TRBD2 (6 bases each). The CDR3 spans 17 residues. Germline assignment: CDR1 LNHNV and CDR2 YYDKDF (reference sequence). Trimming removed 0 bases from V and 5 bases from J, with 17 bases in between. The CDR3 loop is CATSRDSLGGLDNEQFF. The CDR3, as DNA: TGTGCCACCAGCAGAGATAGTCTGGGGGGCTTAGACAATGAGCAGTTCTTC.

This clone is a singleton in its sample. The chain combines TRBV4-2 with TRBJ1-3; possibly TRBD1 for D (5 bases). Between the trimmed V and J ends, which lost 0 bases and 3 bases, there was a span of 9 bases. Germline V gene sequence: CDR1 LGHNA, CDR2 YNFKEQ. The length of the CDR3 is 15 residues. DNA for the CDR3: TGTGCCAGCAGCCAAGATTGGGGGGTTGGAAACACCATATATTTT. Encoded protein: CASSQDWGVGNTIYF.

The chain joins TRBV4-2 to TRBJ2-1, with D tentatively TRBD2 (5 bases). Germline CDR1 is LGHNA and CDR2 is YNFKEQ. V lost 1 base to trimming and J lost 9 bases, with 13 bases between them. The CDR3 loop spans 14 amino acids. DNA of the CDR3: TGTGCCAGCAGCCAAGTAACGGTGGGGAGTGAGCAGTTCTTC. This translates into CASSQVTVGSEQFF.

The chain is built from TRBV5-1 and TRBJ2-7; the match to TRBD1 covers 9 bases. The length of the CDR3 is 14 residues. V dropped 3 bases and J dropped 2; count of bases not matched to a gene: 3. Germline lookup yields CDR1 SGHRS and CDR2 YFSETQ. DNA of the CDR3: TGCGCCAGCAGCTCCGGGACAGGGACCTACGAGCAGTACTTC. It encodes CASSSGTGTYEQYF.

The chain recombines TRBV6-5 with TRBJ1-1; 7 positions match TRBD1. CDR1 is MNHEY and CDR2 is SVGAGI in the germline V gene. Trimming cost V 5 bases and J 4 bases; bases outside gene matches: 7. The CDR3 runs 14 residues. DNA for the CDR3: TGTGCCAGCAGTAAGACAGGGCTGGGCACTGAAGCTTTCTTT. Translating gives CASSKTGLGTEAFF.

The V gene is TRBV24-1, the J gene TRBJ2-1; possibly TRBD2 for D (5 bases). The CDR3 runs to 16 residues. V was cut by 4 bases and J by 1 base, with 13 bases left in between. Germline CDR1 KGHDR, CDR2 SFDVKD. DNA of the CDR3: TGTGCCACCAGTGACTTAGCGAGTGGGTCCTACAATGAGCAGTTCTTC. Protein sequence: CATSDLASGSYNEQFF.

This chain uses TRBV9 with TRBJ2-7; TRBD1 is a possible D gene (6 bases). The CDR3 sequence is 13 residues long. Per the germline V gene, CDR1 is SGDLS and CDR2 is YYNGEE. V dropped 3 bases and J dropped 7 bases, with 14 bases sitting between them. Here the CDR3 reads CASSATGSLEQYF. CDR3 nucleotide sequence: TGTGCCAGCAGCGCGACAGGTTCCCTGGAGCAGTACTTC.

V gene TRBV24-1 combines with J gene TRBJ2-3, with D maybe TRBD2 (5 bases). CDR1 is KGHDR and CDR2 is SFDVKD in the germline V gene. This CDR3 has 14 amino acids. Trimming pared 4 bases from V and 7 bases from J, leaving 14 bases between. CDR3 residues: CATSDHQLGNTQYF. The CDR3 bases are TGTGCCACCAGTGACCATCAGCTCGGGAATACGCAGTATTTT.

This chain connects TRBV9 to TRBJ2-7; 7 bases fit TRBD2. The CDR3 is 15 amino acids. Trimming at V came to 4 bases and at J to 6 bases, leaving 13 bases not matched to a gene. The germline V gene has CDR1 SGDLS and CDR2 YYNGEE. The CDR3 loop reads CASSIGLGGSAEQYF. The DNA for the CDR3 is TGTGCCAGCAGCATCGGGTTGGGCGGGAGTGCCGAGCAGTACTTC.

The chain employs TRBV2 and TRBJ2-5; D unclear. Per germline, CDR1 SNHLY and CDR2 FYNNEI. The V end lost 7 bases, the J end lost 1 base, and 10 bases lay between the germline ends. The CDR3 spans 13 residues. CDR3 coding DNA: TGTGCCAGCACCCTCTGGGCCCAAGAGACCCAGTACTTC. Its translation: CASTLWAQETQYF.

The chain carries TRBV5-1 and TRBJ1-6; D might be TRBD1 (5 bases). The germline V and J ends were trimmed by 4 bases and 8 bases, with 16 bases remaining between them. The germline V gene has CDR1 SGHRS and CDR2 YFSETQ. The CDR3 consists of 15 residues. CDR3 sequence (DNA): TGCGCCAGCAGCCCCGGGGGGGAGCGGGATTCACCCCTCCACTTT. Residues: CASSPGGERDSPLHF.

This clone was seen more than once but under ten times. This chain connects TRBV7-2 to TRBJ1-3; D is perhaps TRBD1 (5 bases). V lost 5 bases to trimming and J lost 1 base, with 15 bases between them. CDR1 SGHTA and CDR2 FQGNSA come from the germline V gene. This CDR3 region has 16 residues. The CDR3, as DNA: TGTGCCAGCAGCCGGGACTCCGGTATGTCTGGAAACACCATATATTTT. Its translation: CASSRDSGMSGNTIYF.

This chain uses TRBV7-2 with TRBJ2-1, with D unresolved. CDR1 is SGHTA, CDR2 FQGNSA, per germline. This CDR3 comprises 12 residues. The ends were cut back, 5 bases at V and 9 bases at J, with 11 bases in the middle. The CDR3 here is CASSESKGEQFF. CDR3 nucleotides: TGTGCCAGCAGCGAGAGTAAGGGTGAGCAGTTCTTC. The full variable domain, with the rest looked up from reference TRBV7-2 and TRBJ2-1, is GAGVSQSPSNKVTEKGKDVELRCDPISGHTALYWYRQSLGQGLEFLIYFQGNSAPDKSGLPSDRFSAERTGGSVSTLTIQRTQQEDSAVYLCASSESKGEQFFGPGTRLTVL.

The V gene is TRBV3-1 (or the pseudogene TRBV3-2), the J gene TRBJ1-2, with a possible D match to TRBD1 (5 bases). The germline gives CDR1 LGHDT, CDR2 YNNKEL (reference sequence). This CDR3 is 13 amino acids long. V lost 0 bases and J 5 bases, leaving 7 bases between the germline ends. Here the CDR3 DNA reads TGTGCCAGCAGCCAAGAACAGGATTATGGCTACACCTTC. This sequence encodes CASSQEQDYGYTF.

The CDR3 bases are TGTGCCAGCAGCTCTACAGGGCTAGCGGCTTTCTTT. It encodes CASSSTGLAAFF. The chain recombines TRBV5-5 with TRBJ1-1, with a tentative D call TRBD1 (6 bases). Germline loops: CDR1 SGHKS, CDR2 YYEKEE (reference sequence). Trimming took off 3 bases at V and 11 bases at J, with 14 bases between the two ends. There are 12 residues in the CDR3.

This sequence joins TRBV7-7 and TRBJ1-1, with D possibly matching TRBD1 (5 bases). CDR3 size: 14 residues. Germline-derived CDR1 and CDR2 are SSHAT and FNYEAQ (reference sequence). Here the CDR3 DNA reads TGTGCTAGCCGCAGGAGCCCGGGGGACACTGAAGCTTTCTTT. Translated, it gives CASRRSPGDTEAFF.

This chain connects TRBV5-5 to TRBJ2-7, with D perhaps assigned TRBD1 or TRBD2 (5 bases each). V gave up 5 bases and J gave up 6 bases, with 15 bases separating them. The CDR3 is made up of 13 amino acids. Looked up from germline, CDR1 is SGHKS and CDR2 is YYEKEE (reference sequence). This chain's CDR3 is CASRPRVRGEQYF. CDR3 sequence (DNA): TGTGCCAGCAGGCCCAGGGTCCGGGGCGAGCAGTACTTC.

This sequence joins TRBV6-5 and TRBJ1-5; D is ambiguous. CDR3 length: 13 amino acids. Per the germline V gene, CDR1 is MNHEY and CDR2 is SVGAGI. V gave up 4 bases and J gave up 0 bases, with 4 bases separating them. The CDR3 coding sequence is TGTGCCAGCAGTTCTTATAGCAATCAGCCCCAGCATTTT. It codes for CASSSYSNQPQHF.